This T cell receptor (beta chain) was obtained from a study of blood T cells in healthy people across ages. Regarding the study as a whole: Donor CMV status, an unknown factor, possibly confounded changes in expanded clonotypes. Researchers deemed the diversity estimates from one million T cells underestimates.

V lost 3 bases and J lost 4, with 13 bases in between. CDR3 length: 15 amino acids. Sample-barcoded 5' priming and a J-beta primer mix drove a second PCR of roughly 6 to 12 cycles. Each cDNA molecule was tagged by a template-switch adaptor that had 12 random nucleotides. One entry per CDR3 protein results from TCRdb running MiXCR on the 5' RACE reads. The data contain some 1,800,000 distinct CDR3 sequences, 35% to 50% of them singletons. This clonotype was seen a few times. Its target is unknown. The specimen sequenced was blood. The chain employs TRBV12-3 or TRBV12-4 and TRBJ1-5; a weak D match, TRBD1 (5 bases). The receptor was derived from a human donor in good health. The CDR3 loop is CASSFGLYRNQPQHF. The CDR3 DNA follows: TGTGCCAGCAGTTTCGGGCTCTACAGGAATCAGCCCCAGCATTTT.